This T cell receptor beta chain is from a study of blood T cell repertoires in COVID-19. Study details: Sites in the United States, Italy and Spain provided acute and convalescent COVID-19 samples. Sample material is recorded as cDNA or gDNA derived from T cells, B-cell-depleted T cells, or PBMCs.

Authors' processing steps: Cell counts per sample came from amplifying reference gene primers. Data came from immunoSEQ multiplex PCR; TCRdb stores just in-frame clones and leaves some out. V, J and clone size derive from that table, while D and trimming were established from the DNA sequence. The data hold 72,000 or so clones, with about 89% observed a single time. This CDR3 has 15 amino acids. Germline V gives CDR1 SGDLS, CDR2 YYNGEE. Trimming left V 0 bases short and J 0 bases short, with 10 bases between. This rearrangement joins TRBV9 to TRBJ2-7; D is possibly TRBD2 (7 bases). Sequenced input: peripheral blood. This clonotype originated in a woman aged 55-70 years with acute or convalescent COVID-19. The CDR3 sequence is CASSVGRGPSYEQYF. DNA of the CDR3: TGTGCCAGCAGCGTAGGGCGGGGGCCCTCCTACGAGCAGTACTTC. The full variable domain, its missing parts supplied by reference TRBV9 and TRBJ2-7, is DSGVTQTPKHLITATGQRVTLRCSPRSGDLSVYWYQQSLDQGLQFLIQYYNGEERAKGNILERFSAQQFPDLHSELNLSSLELGDSALYFCASSVGRGPSYEQYFGPGTRLTVT.